Presented here are 11 T cell receptor beta chains from one specimen sequenced in a study of response to subunit inactivated influenza vaccine. TCRdb redid the calling of the RT-PCR reads with MiXCR, one entry per CDR3 protein. In the table there are hundreds of thousands of distinct CDR3 sequences, 15% to 18% of which are singletons. The sequenced sample was PBMCs from blood, obtained roughly 12 days after vaccination. The receptors stem from a man over 45 who received an inactivated influenza vaccine.

This chain joins TRBV4-3 and TRBJ2-7; tentative D call: TRBD1 (5 bases). The CDR3 is 15 residues long. The V end was cut by 0 bases, the J end by 2 bases, with 11 bases between. Germline CDR1 reads LGHNA; CDR2 reads YSLEER. The CDR3 loop reads CASSQDRASTYEQYF. CDR3 nucleotides: TGCGCCAGCAGCCAAGACAGGGCATCTACCTACGAGCAGTACTTC.

This clonotype has just a few counts. The genes are TRBV6-2 or TRBV6-3 and TRBJ2-6; 7 bases map to TRBD1. Germline V gene lookup returns CDR1 MNHEY and CDR2 SVGEGT. CDR3 length equals 16 residues. Trimming at V came to 6 bases and at J to 0 bases, leaving 5 bases not matched to a gene. The CDR3 loop reads CASRRQGSSGANVLTF. The CDR3 bases are TGTGCCAGCAGAAGACAGGGCTCCTCTGGGGCCAACGTCCTGACTTTC.

In its sample, this clonotype was seen many times. The rearrangement joins TRBV12-3 or TRBV12-4 to TRBJ2-3, with 10 positions matching TRBD1. The CDR3 extends over 15 amino acids. V was clipped by 3 bases and J by 2 bases; unmatched bases: 2. CDR3 bases: TGTGCCAGCAGTTTGGGACAGGGGAACACAGATACGCAGTATTTT. Amino acid sequence: CASSLGQGNTDTQYF.

V and J are TRBV16 and TRBJ1-1; D is possibly TRBD1 (6 bases). Trimming shortened V by 1 base and J by 5 bases, and 11 bases separated the two germline ends. The CDR3 runs 14 residues. Germline loops: CDR1 KGHSY, CDR2 FQNENV. CDR3 nucleotides: TGTGCCAGCAGCCAATTAGGGGGAGGTACTGAAGCTTTCTTT. It encodes CASSQLGGGTEAFF.

This clonotype was observed a handful of times. CDR3 loop: CATSRDRLAGGGEQFF. The CDR3 coding sequence is TGTGCCACCAGCAGAGATAGACTAGCGGGGGGGGGTGAGCAGTTCTTC. The chain links TRBV15 to TRBJ2-1; 14 bases align to TRBD2. This CDR3 comprises 16 residues. Germline values: CDR1 LNHNV, CDR2 YYDKDF (reference sequence). V shed 0 bases and J 9 bases; nucleotides not matched to a gene: 4.

The J gene is TRBJ2-1, the V gene TRBV2; the match to TRBD1 covers 10 bases. The CDR3 contains 11 residues. Germline assignment: CDR1 SNHLY and CDR2 FYNNEI. With V trimmed by 11 bases and J by 12 bases, 7 bases remained unmatched. As DNA, the CDR3 is TGTGCCGGAGGGGGGGACAGGGGGCAGTTCTTC. Translation gives CAGGGDRGQFF.

This clonotype came up a few times. The chain recombines TRBV6-1 with TRBJ2-1, with 11 bases matching TRBD2. This CDR3 has 16 residues. V dropped 3 bases and J dropped 5; count of bases not matched to a gene: 6. From germline, CDR1 is MNHNS and CDR2 SASEGT. CDR3 in amino acids: CASSESGLADDNEQFF. The CDR3 DNA reads as TGTGCCAGCAGTGAGTCGGGACTAGCGGACGACAATGAGCAGTTCTTC.

This rearrangement joins TRBV30 to TRBJ1-6; 9 bases map to TRBD1. Germline CDR1 GTSNPN, CDR2 SVGIG (reference sequence). V lost 1 base to trimming and J lost 10 bases; unmatched junction nucleotides: 2. This CDR3 has 13 amino acids. As DNA, the CDR3 is TGTGCCTGGAGTGGGGGACAGGGATCACCCCTCCACTTT. This gives the protein CAWSGGQGSPLHF.

This clonotype was counted between two and nine times. The chain couples TRBV5-5 to TRBJ2-5; possibly TRBD2 for D (6 bases). CDR1 and CDR2 (germline): SGHKS, YYEKEE (reference sequence). The CDR3 totals 13 residues. With 3 bases removed from V and 7 bases from J, the gap between germline ends came to 13 bases. This CDR3 is CASSSRTEGTQYF. The DNA for the CDR3 is TGTGCCAGCAGCTCGCGCACGGAGGGGACCCAGTACTTC.

This clonotype showed up just a few times. This chain connects TRBV9 to TRBJ2-1; tentative D call: TRBD2 (6 bases). The V and J ends lost 0 bases and 7 bases respectively, with 11 bases between them. Per germline, CDR1 SGDLS and CDR2 YYNGEE. The CDR3 length is 14 residues. CDR3 protein: CASSVAGGVNEQFF. DNA of the CDR3: TGTGCCAGCAGCGTAGCCGGGGGAGTAAATGAGCAGTTCTTC.

This sequence joins TRBV4-3 and TRBJ2-7, with 11 positions matching TRBD1. In germline, CDR1 is LGHNA, CDR2 YSLEER. Germline trimming cut 1 base from V and 3 bases from J; bases unmatched to any gene: 8. The CDR3 is 17 amino acids. The CDR3 DNA reads as TGCGCCAGCAGCCAAGGTCTCCTGGGGACAGGGGGCTACGAGCAGTACTTC. It translates to CASSQGLLGTGGYEQYF.